Included here is one T cell receptor beta chain sequence, with context. Assay used: immunoSEQ multiplex PCR; TCRdb lists only in-frame clones, some missing. The data hold about 41,000 clones, with about 88% observed a single time. This CDR3 comprises 13 residues. Trimming removed 0 bases from V and 9 bases from J, with 12 bases in between. The germline gives CDR1 SGHNT, CDR2 YENEEA. This sample is part of a study of T cells in localized non-small cell lung cancer. The sequencing here drew on peripheral blood, taken before any cancer treatment. This chain links TRBV11-3 with TRBJ2-7; D could derive from TRBD1 or TRBD2 (5 bases each). The receptor comes from a woman aged 18-49 years with stage III lung adenocarcinoma. CDR3 region: CASSLDWGSWQYF. CDR3 nucleotide sequence: TGTGCCAGCAGCTTAGATTGGGGGTCGTGGCAGTACTTC. The full variable domain, its missing parts supplied by reference TRBV11-3 and TRBJ2-7, is EAGVVQSPRYKIIEKKQPVAFWCNPISGHNTLYWYLQNLGQGPELLIRYENEEAVDDSQLPKDRFSAERLKGVDSTLKIQPAELGDSAVYLCASSLDWGSWQYFGPGTRLTVT.